A single TCR beta chain is shown here with its context. These data originate in a study of blood T cell repertoires in COVID-19. Germline loops: CDR1 MDHEN, CDR2 SYDVKM. There are 14 residues in the CDR3. V lost 6 bases to trimming and J lost 3 bases, with 15 bases between them. Libraries were prepared by immunoSEQ multiplex PCR; TCRdb keeps only in-frame clonotypes and omits some of them. The table shows hundreds of thousands of clones, with about 87% occurring only once. Sequencing was carried out using PBMCs or T cells enriched from blood (not recorded which). This sequence was found in a woman between 50 and 59 years old who had recovered from COVID-19. The chain links TRBV28 to TRBJ2-7; perhaps TRBD1 as D (6 bases). CDR3 DNA sequence: TGTGCCAGCAGAAAAACGGGACAAGGCTACGAGCAGTACTTC. It encodes CASRKTGQGYEQYF.